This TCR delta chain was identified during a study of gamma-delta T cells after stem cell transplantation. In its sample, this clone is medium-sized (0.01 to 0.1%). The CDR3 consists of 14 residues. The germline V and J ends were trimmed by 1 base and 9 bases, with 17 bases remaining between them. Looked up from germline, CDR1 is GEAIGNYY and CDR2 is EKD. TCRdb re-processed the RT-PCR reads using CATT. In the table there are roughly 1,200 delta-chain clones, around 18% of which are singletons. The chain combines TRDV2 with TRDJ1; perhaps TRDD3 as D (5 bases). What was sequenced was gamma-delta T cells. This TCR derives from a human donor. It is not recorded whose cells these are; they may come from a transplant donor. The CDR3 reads CACDTGATFGELIF. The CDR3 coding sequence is TGTGCCTGTGACACAGGGGCCACTTTTGGGGAACTCATCTTT.